The rows below give T cell receptor beta chains drawn from one sample of a study of identical twins. TCRdb re-called the 5' RACE reads through MiXCR, storing one row per CDR3 protein. The sample yields nearly 650,000 distinct CDR3 sequences, under 8.5% seen once. The same specimen was also included in a second study, on yellow fever vaccine responses in identical twins.

Sequencing input: PBMCs. The receptors stem from a woman aged 18-29 years in good health. CDR3s leave out the opening cysteine and the closing phenylalanine or tryptophan. Some rows have no size entry. The others give once, few or many, or a class for an expanded clone.

j_gene,v_gene,abundance,CDR3aa
TRBJ1-3,TRBV29-1,.,SASRDRVSGNTIY
TRBJ1-1,TRBV7-9,few,ASSRGRGAF
TRBJ2-1,TRBV3-1,many,ASSPSGGRNEQF
TRBJ2-1,TRBV20-1,.,SASDRGRYPPI
TRBJ2-3,TRBV6-1,few,ASRADGSTDTQY
TRBJ1-4,TRBV15,.,ATSSTQEGNEKLF
TRBJ2-6,TRBV18,.,ASSPWGVEGANVLT
TRBJ2-1,TRBV29-1,few,SVGTGNYNEQF
TRBJ2-7,TRBV7-8,few,ASSPEVTYEQY
TRBJ1-5,TRBV10-3,few,AISAGPDAAQH
TRBJ2-1,TRBV7-9,many,ASNKGGTGVYNEQF
TRBJ2-5,TRBV7-2,few,ASSSIGRAIGETQY
TRBJ2-2,TRBV12-3/TRBV12-4,.,ASSGAWGKTGELF
TRBJ1-1,TRBV5-3,.,AMGPQTEPTEAF
TRBJ2-1,TRBV29-1,many,SVDFGFNEQF
TRBJ2-5,TRBV5-6,.,ASSSPRQGETQY
TRBJ2-7,TRBV11-2,few,ASSQMYDEQY
TRBJ1-6,TRBV12-3/TRBV12-4,many,ASSPQGYNSPLH
TRBJ2-1,TRBV5-1,many,ASSPWGEGAKNEQF
TRBJ1-2,TRBV2,few,ASSRTATSYGYT